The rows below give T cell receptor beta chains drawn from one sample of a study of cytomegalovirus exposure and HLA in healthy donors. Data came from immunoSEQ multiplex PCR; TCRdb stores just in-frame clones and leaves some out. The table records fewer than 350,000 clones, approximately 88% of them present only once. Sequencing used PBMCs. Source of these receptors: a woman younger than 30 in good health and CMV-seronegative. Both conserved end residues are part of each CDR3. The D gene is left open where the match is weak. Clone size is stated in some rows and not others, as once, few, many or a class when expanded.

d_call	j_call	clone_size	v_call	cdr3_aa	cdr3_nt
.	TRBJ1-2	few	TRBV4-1	CASSQETGYGYTF	TGCGCCAGCAGCCAAGAAACCGGGTATGGCTACACCTTC
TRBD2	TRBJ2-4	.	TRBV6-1	CASSDWGLENIQYF	TGTGCCAGCAGTGATTGGGGACTAGAAAACATTCAGTACTTC
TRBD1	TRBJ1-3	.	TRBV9	CASSVAGQSSGNTIYF	TGTGCCAGCAGCGTAGCGGGACAGAGCTCTGGAAACACCATATATTTT
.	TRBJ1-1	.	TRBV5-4	CASSWPPNTEAFF	TGTGCCAGCAGCTGGCCACCGAACACTGAAGCTTTCTTT
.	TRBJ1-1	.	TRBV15	CATSRVGEAFF	TGTGCCACCAGCAGAGTCGGGGAAGCTTTCTTT
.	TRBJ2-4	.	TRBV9	CASSVSGLAKNIQYF	TGTGCCAGCAGCGTAAGCGGTTTAGCCAAAAACATTCAGTACTTC
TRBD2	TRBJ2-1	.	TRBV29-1	CSVMLRLAGREQFF	TGCAGCGTTATGTTGCGACTAGCGGGACGTGAGCAGTTCTTC
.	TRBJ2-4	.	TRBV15	CATSRARGTLAKNIQYF	TGTGCCACCAGCAGGGCCCGCGGTACACTAGCCAAAAACATTCAGTACTTC
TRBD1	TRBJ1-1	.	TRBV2	CASSNDGQGGRTEAFF	TGTGCCAGCAGTAATGACGGACAGGGGGGAAGGACTGAAGCTTTCTTT
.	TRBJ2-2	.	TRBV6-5	CASSYSTSLGELFF	TGTGCCAGCAGTTACTCAACATCCCTCGGGGAGCTGTTTTTT
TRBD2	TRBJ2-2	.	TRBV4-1	CASSGGLAVNTGELFF	TGCGCCAGCAGCGGGGGACTAGCGGTAAACACCGGGGAGCTGTTTTTT
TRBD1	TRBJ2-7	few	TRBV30	CAWIPLVGTGTSYEQYF	TGTGCCTGGATTCCATTGGTCGGGACAGGGACCTCCTACGAGCAGTACTTC
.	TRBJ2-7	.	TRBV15	CATSRDATGYEQYF	TGTGCCACCAGCAGAGATGCCACGGGCTACGAGCAGTACTTC
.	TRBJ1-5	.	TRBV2	CASSARSDGNQPQHF	TGTGCCAGCAGCGCGAGGTCTGATGGCAATCAGCCCCAGCATTTT
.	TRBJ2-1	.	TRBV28	CASSLFVKGDNEQFF	TGTGCCAGCAGTTTATTCGTTAAGGGAGACAATGAGCAGTTCTTC
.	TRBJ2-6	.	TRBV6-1	CASSETTGLFSSGANVLTF	TGTGCCAGCAGTGAAACCACAGGCCTCTTCTCCTCTGGGGCCAACGTCCTGACTTTC
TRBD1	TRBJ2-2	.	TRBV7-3	CASRRTGGATGELFF	TGTGCCAGCAGACGGACAGGGGGCGCAACCGGGGAGCTGTTTTTT
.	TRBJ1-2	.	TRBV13	CASKRSGEGGYTF	TGTGCCAGCAAGCGTTCAGGGGAGGGTGGCTACACCTTC
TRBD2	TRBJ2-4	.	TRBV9	CASSVASGRTPIVQENIQYF	TGTGCCAGCAGCGTAGCTAGCGGGAGGACCCCGATCGTCCAAGAAAACATTCAGTACTTC
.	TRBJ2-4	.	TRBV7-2	CATGGLDIQYF	TGTGCCACCGGGGGTCTTGACATTCAGTACTTC
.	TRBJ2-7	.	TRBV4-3	CASSQEVVSGQREDYEQYF	TGCGCCAGCAGCCAAGAGGTTGTGTCGGGACAGAGGGAGGACTACGAGCAGTACTTC
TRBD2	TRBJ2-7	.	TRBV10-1	CASSESGGSDEQYF	TGCGCCAGCAGTGAGTCCGGGGGGTCCGACGAGCAGTACTTC
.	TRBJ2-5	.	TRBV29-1	CSVVFRWQETQYF	TGCAGCGTTGTTTTTCGGTGGCAAGAGACCCAGTACTTC
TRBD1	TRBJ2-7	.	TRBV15	CATSSGRGLYEQYF	TGTGCCACCAGCAGCGGCAGGGGGCTCTACGAGCAGTACTTC
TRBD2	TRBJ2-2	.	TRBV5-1	CASRGGSGNTGELFF	TGCGCCAGCAGGGGGGGGTCAGGAAACACCGGGGAGCTGTTTTTT
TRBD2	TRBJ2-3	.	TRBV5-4	CASSLKREGADTQYF	TGTGCCAGCAGCTTGAAGCGGGAGGGGGCAGATACGCAGTATTTT
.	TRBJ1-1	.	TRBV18	CASSIDTGSDTEAFF	TGTGCCAGCTCAATCGATACAGGGTCGGACACTGAAGCTTTCTTT
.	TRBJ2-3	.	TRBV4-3	CASSQGGTYTDTQYF	TGCGCCAGCAGCCAAGGAGGAACCTACACAGATACGCAGTATTTT
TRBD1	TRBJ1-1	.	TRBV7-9	CASRDGTENTEAFF	TGTGCCAGCAGAGACGGGACAGAGAACACTGAAGCTTTCTTT
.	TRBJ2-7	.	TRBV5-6	CASSLGAYEQYF	TGTGCCAGCAGCTTAGGGGCCTACGAGCAGTACTTC
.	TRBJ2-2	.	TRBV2	CASMGPGELFF	TGTGCCAGCATGGGGCCCGGGGAGCTGTTTTTT
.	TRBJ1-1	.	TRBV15	CATSRLSGSEAFF	TGTGCCACCAGCAGACTCTCGGGGTCTGAAGCTTTCTTT
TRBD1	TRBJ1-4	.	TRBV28	CASRPTTGGAGLLFF	TGTGCCAGCAGGCCGACCACAGGGGGCGCGGGCCTCCTGTTTTTT
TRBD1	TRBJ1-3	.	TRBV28	CASSPGGPSGNTIYF	TGTGCCAGCAGTCCAGGGGGTCCCTCTGGAAACACCATATATTTT
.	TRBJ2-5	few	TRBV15	CATSIQEGTQYF	TGTGCCACCAGCATCCAGGAAGGGACCCAGTACTTC
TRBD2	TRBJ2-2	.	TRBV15	CATSRDRLAVYTGELFF	TGTGCCACCAGCAGAGATAGACTAGCGGTTTACACCGGGGAGCTGTTTTTT
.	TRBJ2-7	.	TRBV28	CASSIGTFQGEQYF	TGTGCCAGCAGTATCGGGACATTTCAGGGCGAGCAGTACTTC
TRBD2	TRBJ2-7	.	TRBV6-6	CASSALAGEQEQYF	TGTGCCAGCAGCGCTCTAGCGGGAGAGCAGGAGCAGTACTTC
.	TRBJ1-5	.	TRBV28	CASSLDGSNNQPQHF	TGTGCCAGCAGTTTAGACGGGTCAAACAATCAGCCCCAGCATTTT
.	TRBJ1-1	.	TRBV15	CATSREADPLNTEAFF	TGTGCCACCAGCAGAGAGGCGGATCCCCTGAACACTGAAGCTTTCTTT
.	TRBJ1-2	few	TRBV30	CAWSPGVTGYTF	TGTGCCTGGAGTCCAGGCGTCACCGGCTACACCTTC
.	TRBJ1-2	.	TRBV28	CASSPGFVDRLYGYTF	TGTGCCAGCAGCCCAGGGTTCGTGGACCGACTGTATGGCTACACCTTC
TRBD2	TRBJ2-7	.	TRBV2	CASGRGRGPYEQYF	TGTGCCAGTGGCCGGGGGAGGGGACCCTACGAGCAGTACTTC
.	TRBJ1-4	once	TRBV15	CATSKSYRIATNEKLFF	TGTGCCACCAGCAAGTCGTACAGGATTGCAACTAATGAAAAACTGTTTTTT
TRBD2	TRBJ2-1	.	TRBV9	CASSVQAGGSSYNEQFF	TGTGCCAGCAGCGTCCAAGCGGGAGGCAGCTCCTACAATGAGCAGTTCTTC
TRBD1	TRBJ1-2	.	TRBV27	CASSSPDRGYGYTF	TGTGCCAGCAGTTCCCCGGACAGGGGCTATGGCTACACCTTC
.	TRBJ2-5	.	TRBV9	CASSATLSGGETQYF	TGTGCCAGCAGTGCCACCCTATCAGGGGGGGAGACCCAGTACTTC
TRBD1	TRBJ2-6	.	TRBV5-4	CASSWDRGAGANVLTF	TGTGCCAGCAGCTGGGACAGGGGGGCTGGGGCCAACGTCCTGACTTTC
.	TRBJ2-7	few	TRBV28	CASSSGSYEQYF	TGTGCCAGCAGTAGCGGCAGCTACGAGCAGTACTTC
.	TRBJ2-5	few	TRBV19	CASSIRETQYF	TGTGCCAGTAGTATTCGGGAGACCCAGTACTTC
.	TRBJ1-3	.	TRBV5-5	CASSMSGSGNTIYF	TGTGCCAGCAGCATGTCAGGGTCTGGAAACACCATATATTTT
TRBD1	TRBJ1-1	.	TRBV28	CASSFRSGQGYTEAFF	TGTGCCAGCAGTTTTCGGTCGGGACAGGGTTACACTGAAGCTTTCTTT
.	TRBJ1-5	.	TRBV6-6	CASSPAGGTDQPQHF	TGTGCCAGCAGTCCTGCAGGAGGGACCGATCAGCCCCAGCATTTT